Each of the 8 T cell receptor beta chains below was sequenced from the same sample in a study of T-cell memory formation after mild COVID-19. A single record per CDR3 protein comes from TCRdb applying MiXCR to the 5' RACE reads. The sample includes 140,000 or so distinct CDR3 sequences, about 6.1% seen only once; the top ten take around 2%. Sequenced: PBMCs or a T cell subset sorted from them (not recorded which). These TCRs come from an adult woman who had mild COVID-19 (a few samples of this study predate the infection). Cell type and time point are not known.

This clonotype was picked up many times. The V call is TRBV3-1, the J call TRBJ2-3; 8 bases line up with TRBD2. CDR3 length: 16 amino acids. The J segment lost 5 bases and the V segment lost 1 base, leaving 8 bases of the junction unmatched. CDR1 is LGHDT, CDR2 YNNKEL, per germline (reference sequence). Written as DNA, the CDR3 is TGTGCCAGCAGCCAAGCGGGACTAGTGGTGAAAGATACGCAGTATTTT. Amino acids: CASSQAGLVVKDTQYF.

This clonotype was counted many times. The J gene is TRBJ2-2, the V gene TRBV20-1; D is undetermined. This CDR3 region has 11 residues. Germline loops: CDR1 DFQATT, CDR2 SNEGSKA (reference sequence). Deletions cut 3 bases from V and 6 bases from J, with 5 bases between. The CDR3 nucleotides are TGCAGTGCTAGGGGCCCCGGGGAGCTGTTTTTT. Its translation is CSARGPGELFF.

This clonotype was counted only a few times. The rearrangement uses TRBV7-3 and TRBJ1-1; no definite D call. From germline, CDR1 is SGHTA and CDR2 FQGTGA. CDR3 length equals 16 residues. Between the trimmed V and J ends, which lost 6 bases and 3 bases, there was a span of 20 bases. The CDR3: CASSLLEPAGDTEAFF. The CDR3 nucleotides read TGTGCCAGCAGTTTGTTGGAGCCGGCCGGAGACACTGAAGCTTTCTTT.

This clonotype was observed a handful of times. The V call is TRBV15, the J call TRBJ1-5; D not certain. The CDR3 is 13 amino acids. Trimming shortened V by 9 bases and J by 3 bases, and 12 bases separated the two germline ends. Germline V lookup: CDR1 LNHNV, CDR2 YYDKDF (reference sequence). In nucleotides, the CDR3 is TGTGCCACTTCTCAGACTTTCAATCAGCCCCAGCATTTT. It is translated as CATSQTFNQPQHF. Full variable domain (outside the CDR3, taken from reference TRBV15 and TRBJ1-5): DAMVIQNPRYQVTQFGKPVTLSCSQTLNHNVMYWYQQKSSQAPKLLFHYYDKDFNNEADTPDNFQSRRPNTSFCFLDIRSPGLGDTAMYLCATSQTFNQPQHFGDGTRLSIL.

Many counts were recorded for this clonotype. This rearrangement joins TRBV11-2 to TRBJ1-2; D unclear. The CDR3 is made up of 12 amino acids. Deletions cut 5 bases from V and 14 bases from J, with 18 bases between. The germline CDR1 and CDR2 sequences are SGHAT and FQNNGV. The CDR3 spells CASSPGAHLITF. CDR3 DNA: TGTGCCAGCAGCCCCGGCGCCCACCTGATAACCTTC.

There are many counts of this clonotype. The genes are TRBV9 and TRBJ1-1; D gene unclear. Germline CDR1 is SGDLS and CDR2 is YYNGEE. Trimming cost V 3 bases and J 5 bases, with 8 bases left between them. The CDR3 spans 12 residues. CDR3 amino acids: CASSADETEAFF. The CDR3 bases are TGTGCCAGCAGCGCGGACGAGACTGAAGCTTTCTTT.

This clonotype came up a few times. The chain couples TRBV7-9 to TRBJ2-2; 7 bases align to TRBD1. Germline CDR1 is SEHNR and CDR2 is FQNEAQ (reference sequence). The CDR3 has 17 residues. V lost 8 bases to trimming and J lost 2 bases; unmatched junction nucleotides: 14. The CDR3 DNA follows: TGTGCCAGCGGATCCCCCCACAGGGGATTTAACACCGGGGAGCTGTTTTTT. Encoded protein: CASGSPHRGFNTGELFF.

The table lists this clonotype with many counts. V gene TRBV20-1 combines with J gene TRBJ2-5; 8 bases align to TRBD2. The germline gives CDR1 DFQATT, CDR2 SNEGSKA (reference sequence). V was clipped by 3 bases and J by 1 base; unmatched bases: 1. This CDR3 has 13 amino acids. DNA for the CDR3: TGCAGTGCTAGCGGGGGGGCCCAAGAGACCCAGTACTTC. It encodes CSASGGAQETQYF.